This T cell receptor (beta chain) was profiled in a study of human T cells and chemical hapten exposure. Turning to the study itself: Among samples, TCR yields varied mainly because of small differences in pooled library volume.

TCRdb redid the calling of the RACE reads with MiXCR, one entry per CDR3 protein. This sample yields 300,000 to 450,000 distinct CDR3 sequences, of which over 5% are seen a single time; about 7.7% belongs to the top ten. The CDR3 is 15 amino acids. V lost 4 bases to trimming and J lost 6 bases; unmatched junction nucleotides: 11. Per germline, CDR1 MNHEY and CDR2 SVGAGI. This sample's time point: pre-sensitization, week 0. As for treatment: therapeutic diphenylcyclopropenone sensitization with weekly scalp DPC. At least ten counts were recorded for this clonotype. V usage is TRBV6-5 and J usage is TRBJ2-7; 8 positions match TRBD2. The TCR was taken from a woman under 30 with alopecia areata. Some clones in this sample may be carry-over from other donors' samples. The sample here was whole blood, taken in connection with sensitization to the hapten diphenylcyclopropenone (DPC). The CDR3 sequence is CASSSSGGGFSEQYF. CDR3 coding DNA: TGTGCCAGCAGTTCCTCTGGCGGGGGGTTCAGCGAGCAGTACTTC.